This T cell receptor (beta chain) derives from a study of cytomegalovirus exposure and HLA in healthy donors. PCR primers comprised 60 Vbeta and 13 Jbeta primers. The data were produced by immunoSEQ multiplex PCR, yet TCRdb's version contains in-frame clones alone and is incomplete. The profile covers about 160,000 clones, with approximately 76% appearing a single time and around 1.5% taken by the ten largest. This cohort consisted of healthy bone marrow donors. Germline CDR1 is MNHNY and CDR2 is SVGAGI (reference sequence). The CDR3 length is 16 residues. J lost 4 bases, V lost 0 bases, and 1 base had no gene match.

The TCR originated in a man between 60 and 70 years old in good health and CMV-seronegative. The material sequenced was PBMCs. This sequence joins TRBV6-6 and TRBJ2-7; 15 bases are a match to TRBD2. CDR3 protein: CASSYSGLAGGYEQYF. The CDR3 region has the DNA TGTGCCAGCAGTTACTCCGGACTAGCGGGAGGGTACGAGCAGTACTTC.